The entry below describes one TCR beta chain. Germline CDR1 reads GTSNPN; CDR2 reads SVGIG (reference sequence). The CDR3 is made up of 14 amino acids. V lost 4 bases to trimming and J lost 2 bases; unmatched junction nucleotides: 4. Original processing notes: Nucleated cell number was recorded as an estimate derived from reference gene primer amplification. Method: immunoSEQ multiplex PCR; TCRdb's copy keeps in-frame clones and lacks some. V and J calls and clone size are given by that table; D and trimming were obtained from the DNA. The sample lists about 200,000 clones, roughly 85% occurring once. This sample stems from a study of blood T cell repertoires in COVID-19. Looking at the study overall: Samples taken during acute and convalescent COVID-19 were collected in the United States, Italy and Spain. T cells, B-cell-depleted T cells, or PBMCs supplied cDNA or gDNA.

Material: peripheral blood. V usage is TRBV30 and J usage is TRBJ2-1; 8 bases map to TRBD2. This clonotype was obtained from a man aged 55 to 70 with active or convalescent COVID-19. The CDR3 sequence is CAWKAGATYNEQFF. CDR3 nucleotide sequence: TGTGCCTGGAAAGCGGGGGCCACCTACAATGAGCAGTTCTTC.